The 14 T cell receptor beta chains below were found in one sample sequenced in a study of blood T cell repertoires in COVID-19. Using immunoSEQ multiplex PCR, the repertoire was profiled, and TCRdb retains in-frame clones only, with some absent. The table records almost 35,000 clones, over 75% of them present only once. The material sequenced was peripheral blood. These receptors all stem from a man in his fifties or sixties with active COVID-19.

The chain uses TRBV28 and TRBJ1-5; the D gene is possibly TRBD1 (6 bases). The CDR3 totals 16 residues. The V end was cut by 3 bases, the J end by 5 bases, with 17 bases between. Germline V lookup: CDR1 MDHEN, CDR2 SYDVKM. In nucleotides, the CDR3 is TGTGCCAGCAGTTTGTACAGGGAGGGGACTTATCAGCCCCAGCATTTT. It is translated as CASSLYREGTYQPQHF.

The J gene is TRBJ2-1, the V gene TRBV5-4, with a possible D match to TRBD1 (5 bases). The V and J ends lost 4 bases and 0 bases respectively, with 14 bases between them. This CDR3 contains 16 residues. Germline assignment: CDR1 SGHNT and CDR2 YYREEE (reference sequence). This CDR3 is CASSVAGSSSYNEQFF. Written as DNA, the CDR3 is TGTGCCAGCAGCGTTGCAGGGTCAAGCTCCTACAATGAGCAGTTCTTC.

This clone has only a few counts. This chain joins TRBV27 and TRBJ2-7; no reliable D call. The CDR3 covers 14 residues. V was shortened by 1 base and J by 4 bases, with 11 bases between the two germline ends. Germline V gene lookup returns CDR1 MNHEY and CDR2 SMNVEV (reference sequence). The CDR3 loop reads CASSLYASPYEQYF. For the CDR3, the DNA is TGTGCCAGCAGTTTATATGCGAGCCCATACGAGCAGTACTTC.

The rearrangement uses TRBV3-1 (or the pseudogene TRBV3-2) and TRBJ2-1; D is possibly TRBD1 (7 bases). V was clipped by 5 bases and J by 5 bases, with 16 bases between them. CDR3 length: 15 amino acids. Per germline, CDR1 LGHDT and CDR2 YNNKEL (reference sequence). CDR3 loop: CASSKTGWTNNEQFF. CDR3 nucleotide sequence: TGTGCCAGCAGCAAGACAGGGTGGACTAACAATGAGCAGTTCTTC.

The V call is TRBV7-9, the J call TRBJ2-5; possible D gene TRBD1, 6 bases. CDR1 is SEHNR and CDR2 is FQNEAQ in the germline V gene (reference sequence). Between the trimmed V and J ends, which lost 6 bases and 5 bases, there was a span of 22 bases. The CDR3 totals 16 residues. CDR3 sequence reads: CASSPWDTKDGETQYF. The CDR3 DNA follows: TGTGCCAGCAGTCCATGGGACACAAAAGATGGGGAGACCCAGTACTTC.

CDR3 nucleotide sequence: TGTGCCAGCAGCAAAAGACAGGCCCCCACAGATACGCAGTATTTT. Translated: CASSKRQAPTDTQYF. This chain uses TRBV5-5 with TRBJ2-3, with a tentative D call TRBD1 (6 bases). Trimming removed 4 bases from V and 2 bases from J, with 14 bases in between. This CDR3 has 15 residues. CDR1 is SGHKS and CDR2 is YYEKEE in the germline V gene (reference sequence).

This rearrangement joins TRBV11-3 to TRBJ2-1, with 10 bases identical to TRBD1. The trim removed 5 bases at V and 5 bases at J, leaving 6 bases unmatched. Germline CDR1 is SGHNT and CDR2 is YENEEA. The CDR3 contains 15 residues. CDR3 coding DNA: TGTGCCAGCAGCACCCGACAGGGGGCGAACAATGAGCAGTTCTTC. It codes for CASSTRQGANNEQFF.

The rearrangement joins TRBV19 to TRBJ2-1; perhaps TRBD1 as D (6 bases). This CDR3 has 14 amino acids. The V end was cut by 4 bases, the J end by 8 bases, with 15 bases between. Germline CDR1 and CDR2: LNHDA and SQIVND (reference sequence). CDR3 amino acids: CASSTRQDRDEQFF. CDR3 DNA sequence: TGTGCCAGTAGTACACGACAGGATCGTGATGAGCAGTTCTTC.

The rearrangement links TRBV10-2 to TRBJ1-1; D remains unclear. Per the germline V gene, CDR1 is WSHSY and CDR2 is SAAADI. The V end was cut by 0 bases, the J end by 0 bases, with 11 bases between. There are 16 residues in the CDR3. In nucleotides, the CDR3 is TGCGCCAGCAGTGAGTCTTTGGGCAGAATGAACACTGAAGCTTTCTTT. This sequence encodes CASSESLGRMNTEAFF.

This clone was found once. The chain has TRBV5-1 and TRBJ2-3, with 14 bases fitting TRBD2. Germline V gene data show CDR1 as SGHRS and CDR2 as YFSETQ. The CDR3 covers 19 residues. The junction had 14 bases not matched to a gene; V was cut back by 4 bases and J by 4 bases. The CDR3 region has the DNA TGCGCCAGCAGCCCGGGCGGGACTAGCGGGAGAAGGGGGTCAGATACGCAGTATTTT. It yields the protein CASSPGGTSGRRGSDTQYF.

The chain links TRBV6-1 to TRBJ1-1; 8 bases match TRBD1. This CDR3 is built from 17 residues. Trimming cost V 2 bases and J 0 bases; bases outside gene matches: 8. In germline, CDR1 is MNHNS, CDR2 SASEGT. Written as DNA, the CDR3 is TGTGCCAGCAGTGAACCGGGGACAGGACTTATGAACACTGAAGCTTTCTTT. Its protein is CASSEPGTGLMNTEAFF.

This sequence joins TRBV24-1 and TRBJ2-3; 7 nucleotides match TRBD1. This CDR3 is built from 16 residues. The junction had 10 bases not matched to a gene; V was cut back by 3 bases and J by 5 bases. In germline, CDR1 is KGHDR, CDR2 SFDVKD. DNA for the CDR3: TGTGCCACCAGTGATCCTTCACAGGGGAAAGGAGATACGCAGTATTTT. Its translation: CATSDPSQGKGDTQYF.

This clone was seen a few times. In nucleotides, the CDR3 is TGTGCCAGCAGCTTAAGGGGGGGTTCACCCCTCCACTTT. It is translated as CASSLRGGSPLHF. The V and J genes are TRBV7-3 and TRBJ1-6; D possibly corresponds to TRBD1 (5 bases). Germline-derived CDR1 and CDR2 are SGHTA and FQGTGA. V was trimmed by 1 base and J by 9 bases, leaving 7 bases between them. This CDR3 has 13 amino acids.

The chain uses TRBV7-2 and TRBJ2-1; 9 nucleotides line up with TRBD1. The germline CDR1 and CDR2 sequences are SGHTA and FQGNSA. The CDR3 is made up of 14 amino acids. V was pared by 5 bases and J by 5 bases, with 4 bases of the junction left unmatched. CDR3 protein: CASSGTGYDNEQFF. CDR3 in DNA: TGTGCCAGCAGCGGGACAGGGTACGACAATGAGCAGTTCTTC.